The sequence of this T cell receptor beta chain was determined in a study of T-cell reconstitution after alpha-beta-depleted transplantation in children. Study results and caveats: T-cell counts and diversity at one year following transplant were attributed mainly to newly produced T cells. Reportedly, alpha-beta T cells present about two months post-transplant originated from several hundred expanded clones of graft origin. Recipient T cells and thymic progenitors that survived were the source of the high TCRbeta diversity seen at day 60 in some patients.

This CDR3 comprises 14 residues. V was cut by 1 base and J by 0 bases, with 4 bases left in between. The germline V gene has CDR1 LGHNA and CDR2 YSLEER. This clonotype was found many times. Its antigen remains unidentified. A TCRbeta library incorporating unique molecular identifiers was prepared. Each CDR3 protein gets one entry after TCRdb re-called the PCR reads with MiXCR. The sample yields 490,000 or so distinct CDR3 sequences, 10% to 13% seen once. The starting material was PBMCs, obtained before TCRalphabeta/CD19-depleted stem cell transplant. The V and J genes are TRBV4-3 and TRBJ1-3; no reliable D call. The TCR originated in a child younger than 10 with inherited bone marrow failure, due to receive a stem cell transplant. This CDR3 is CASSQASSGNTIYF. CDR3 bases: TGCGCCAGCAGCCAAGCGAGCTCTGGAAACACCATATATTTT.